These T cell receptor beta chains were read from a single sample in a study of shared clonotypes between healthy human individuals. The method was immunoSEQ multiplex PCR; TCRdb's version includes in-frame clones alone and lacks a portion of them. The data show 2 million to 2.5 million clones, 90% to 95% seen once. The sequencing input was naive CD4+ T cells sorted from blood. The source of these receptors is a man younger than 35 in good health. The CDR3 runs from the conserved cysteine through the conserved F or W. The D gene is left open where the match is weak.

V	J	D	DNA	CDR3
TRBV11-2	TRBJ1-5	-	TGTGCCAGCAGCTTAGATGTCGGGGGAACCAATCAGCCCCAGCATTTT	CASSLDVGGTNQPQHF
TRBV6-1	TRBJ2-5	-	TGTGCCAGCAGTGAAGGGCAGCAGGAGACCCAGTACTTC	CASSEGQQETQYF
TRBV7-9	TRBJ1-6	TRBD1	TGTGCCAGCAGCTTAGCTGGGACAGAGGATTCACCCCTCCACTTT	CASSLAGTEDSPLHF
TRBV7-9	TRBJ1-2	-	TGTGCCAGCAGCCCAACAGGTTACTATGGCTACACCTTC	CASSPTGYYGYTF
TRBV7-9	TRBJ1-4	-	TGTGCCAGCAGCTTACAAGCGGGAACTAATAGAGAAAAACTGTTTTTT	CASSLQAGTNREKLFF
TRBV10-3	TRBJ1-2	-	TGTGCCATCAGTGAGTCTTCGGGAGCGGGCTACACCTTC	CAISESSGAGYTF
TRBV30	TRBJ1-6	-	TGTGCCTGGACGGTGACCTCCTATAATTCACCCCTCCACTTT	CAWTVTSYNSPLHF
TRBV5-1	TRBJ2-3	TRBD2	TGCGCCAGCAGCTTGGCCTCTAGCGGAGCGGGAGATACGCAGTATTTT	CASSLASSGAGDTQYF
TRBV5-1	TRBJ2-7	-	TGCGCCAGCAGCTTAGGTAGGGACTACGAGCAGTACTTC	CASSLGRDYEQYF
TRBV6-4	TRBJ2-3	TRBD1	TGTGCCAGCAGCGCTGGGGCCAGGGGGATAGGCACAGATACGCAGTATTTT	CASSAGARGIGTDTQYF
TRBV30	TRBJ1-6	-	TGTGCCTGGAGAGCTCTACAGGGTTCACCCCTCCACTTT	CAWRALQGSPLHF
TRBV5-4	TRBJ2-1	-	TGTGCCAGCAGCTTGGGAAGCGACGTTTACAATGAGCAGTTCTTC	CASSLGSDVYNEQFF
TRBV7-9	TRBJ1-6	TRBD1	TGTGCCAGCAGCTTAGATAAGGGACAGAATTCACCCCTCCACTTT	CASSLDKGQNSPLHF
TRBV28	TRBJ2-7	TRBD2	TGTGCCAGCAGGACGGGACTAGCGGGGGGGCCCCCTTCCTACGAGCAGTACTTC	CASRTGLAGGPPSYEQYF
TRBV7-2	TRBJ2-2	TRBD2	TGTGCCAGCAGCTTAGAAGCCCTAGCGGGGGCGGAGCTGTTTTTT	CASSLEALAGAELFF
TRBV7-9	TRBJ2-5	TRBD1	TGTGCCAGCAGCTTAACAGGGGGCCGTTTCGAGACCCAGTACTTC	CASSLTGGRFETQYF
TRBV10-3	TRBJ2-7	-	TGTGCCATCAGTCAGGACTACGAGCAGTACTTC	CAISQDYEQYF
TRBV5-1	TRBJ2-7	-	TGCGCCAGCAGCCCCATTGGGGGGATCAGCACCTACGAGCAGTACTTC	CASSPIGGISTYEQYF
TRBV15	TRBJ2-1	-	TGTGCCACCAGCATCGGGGGCCGGAACAATGAGCAGTTCTTC	CATSIGGRNNEQFF
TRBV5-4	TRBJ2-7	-	TGTGCCAGCAGCCCACCTACCACGGACTACTCCGAGCAGTACTTC	CASSPPTTDYSEQYF
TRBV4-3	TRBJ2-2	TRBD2	TGCGCCAGCAGCCAGGCGGTAACTAGCGGAAGGTCCGGGGAGCTGTTTTTT	CASSQAVTSGRSGELFF
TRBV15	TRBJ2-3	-	TGTGCCACCAGCAGAGTTGGGACCCCAACAGATACGCAGTATTTT	CATSRVGTPTDTQYF
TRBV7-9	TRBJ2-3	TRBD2	TGTGCCAGCAGCCGGCTGACTAGCGGTACGGATACGCAGTATTTT	CASSRLTSGTDTQYF
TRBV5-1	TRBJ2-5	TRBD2	TGCGCCAGCAGCCGTTGGACTAGCGGTGAGACCCAGTACTTC	CASSRWTSGETQYF